Shown below are 7 T cell receptor beta chains from a single sample sequenced in a study of monozygotic twins with inflammatory bowel disease. TCRdb reprocessed the 5' RACE reads, with one entry per CDR3 protein and no DNA. The sample totals around 380,000 distinct CDR3 sequences. The sample consisted of blood. The receptors here all came from a human donor with ulcerative colitis or Crohn's disease, or a healthy co-twin of an affected twin (not recorded which).

J is TRBJ2-2 and V is TRBV20-1; the D call of TRBD2 rests on TCRdb alone, since no DNA is present to check it. CDR1 and CDR2 (germline): DFQATT, SNEGSKA (reference sequence). The CDR3 is made up of 14 amino acids. This CDR3 is CSATAGVGFVELFF.

The chain joins TRBV7-9 to TRBJ2-1; without DNA, the TCRdb call of TRBD1 cannot be checked. CDR3 size: 15 residues. CDR1 SEHNR and CDR2 FQNEAQ come from the germline V gene (reference sequence). The CDR3 sequence: CANPPSGSSYNEQFF.

The chain combines TRBV24-1 with TRBJ2-3; TCRdb selects TRBD2, and the lack of DNA leaves this call unchecked. There are 15 residues in the CDR3. Germline CDR1 reads KGHDR; CDR2 reads SFDVKD. The CDR3 sequence is CATSDAAGPADTQYF.

J is TRBJ1-3 and V is TRBV18. The CDR3 sequence is 15 residues long. From germline, CDR1 is KGHSH and CDR2 LQKENI. This CDR3 is CASSPPGVPGNTIYF.

This chain joins TRBV7-9 and TRBJ1-2. The germline V gene encodes CDR1 SEHNR and CDR2 FQNEAQ (reference sequence). This CDR3 has 13 residues. CDR3 amino acids: CASSLGGELGYTF.

The J gene is TRBJ2-3, the V gene TRBV5-1; no DNA is available, so the TRBD2 call from TCRdb remains unchecked. The CDR3 runs 16 residues. CDR1 is SGHRS and CDR2 is YFSETQ in the germline V gene. The CDR3 protein is CASSFKTSGEGDTQYF.

This chain uses TRBV7-9 with TRBJ2-3; TCRdb's D gene call, TRBD2, goes unchecked for lack of DNA. Germline V gene lookup returns CDR1 SEHNR and CDR2 FQNEAQ (reference sequence). The CDR3 spans 16 residues. The chain's CDR3 is CASSYSEERGWDTQYF.